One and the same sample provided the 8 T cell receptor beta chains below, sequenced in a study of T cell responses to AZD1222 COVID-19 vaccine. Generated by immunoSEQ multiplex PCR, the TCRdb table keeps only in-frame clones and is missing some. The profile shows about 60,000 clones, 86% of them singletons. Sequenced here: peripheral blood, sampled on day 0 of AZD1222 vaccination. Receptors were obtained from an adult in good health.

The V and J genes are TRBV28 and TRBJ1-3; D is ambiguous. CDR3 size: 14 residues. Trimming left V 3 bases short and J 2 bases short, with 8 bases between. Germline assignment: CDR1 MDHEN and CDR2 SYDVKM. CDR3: CASSFGPAGNTIYF. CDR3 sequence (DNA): TGTGCCAGCAGTTTCGGGCCAGCTGGAAACACCATATATTTT.

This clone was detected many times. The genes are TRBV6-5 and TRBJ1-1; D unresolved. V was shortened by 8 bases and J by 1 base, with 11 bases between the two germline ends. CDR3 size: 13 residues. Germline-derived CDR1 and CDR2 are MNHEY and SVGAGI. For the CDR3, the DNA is TGTGCCAGCGGGGAAACAGAGAACACTGAAGCTTTCTTT. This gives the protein CASGETENTEAFF.

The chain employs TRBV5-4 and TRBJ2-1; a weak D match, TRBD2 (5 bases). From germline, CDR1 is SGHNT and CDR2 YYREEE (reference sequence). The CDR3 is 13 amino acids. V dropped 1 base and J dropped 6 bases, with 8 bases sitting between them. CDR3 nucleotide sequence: TGTGCCAGCAGCTTGCGGGGTAGCAATGAGCAGTTCTTC. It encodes CASSLRGSNEQFF. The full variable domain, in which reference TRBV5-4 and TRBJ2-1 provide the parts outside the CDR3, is ETGVTQSPTHLIKTRGQQVTLRCSSQSGHNTVSWYQQALGQGPQFIFQYYREEENGRGNFPPRFSGLQFPNYSSELNVNALELDDSALYLCASSLRGSNEQFFGPGTRLTVL.

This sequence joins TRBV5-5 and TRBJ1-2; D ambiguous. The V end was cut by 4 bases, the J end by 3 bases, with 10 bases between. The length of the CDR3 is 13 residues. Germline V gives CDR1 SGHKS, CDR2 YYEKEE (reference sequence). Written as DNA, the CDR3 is TGTGCCAGCAGCCTTGTCGGAGACTATGGCTACACCTTC. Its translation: CASSLVGDYGYTF.

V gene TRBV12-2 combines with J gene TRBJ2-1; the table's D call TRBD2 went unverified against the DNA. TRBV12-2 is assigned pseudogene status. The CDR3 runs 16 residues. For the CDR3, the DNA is TGTGCAAGTCGCTTTAATGGCGGGAGCTCCTACAATGAGCAGTTCTTC. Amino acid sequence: CASRFNGGSSYNEQFF.

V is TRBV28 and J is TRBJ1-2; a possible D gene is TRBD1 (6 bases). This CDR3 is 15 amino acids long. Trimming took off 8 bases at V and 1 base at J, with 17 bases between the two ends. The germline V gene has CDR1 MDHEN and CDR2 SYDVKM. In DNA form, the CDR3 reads TGTGCCAGCGGGACCACCGGACAGCTTAACTATGGCTACACCTTC. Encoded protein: CASGTTGQLNYGYTF.

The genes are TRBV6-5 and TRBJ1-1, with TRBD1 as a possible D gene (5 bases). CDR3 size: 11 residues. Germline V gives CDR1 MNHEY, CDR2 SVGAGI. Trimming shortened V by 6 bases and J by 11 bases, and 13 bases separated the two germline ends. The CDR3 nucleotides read TGTGCCAGCAGAACGGTAGGGGTGGCTTTCTTT. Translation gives CASRTVGVAFF.

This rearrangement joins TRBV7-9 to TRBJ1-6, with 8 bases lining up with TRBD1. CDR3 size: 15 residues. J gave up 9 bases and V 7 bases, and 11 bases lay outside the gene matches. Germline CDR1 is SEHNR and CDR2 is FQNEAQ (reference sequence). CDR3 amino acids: CASTIEGQGGSPLHF. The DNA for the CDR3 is TGTGCCAGCACCATAGAAGGACAGGGAGGTTCACCCCTCCACTTT.